The 3 T cell receptor beta chains below come from one sample, sequenced in a study of shared clonotypes between healthy human individuals. Measured with immunoSEQ multiplex PCR; TCRdb has only the in-frame clones, and not every one. The data contain around 2,000,000 clones, approximately 94% of them singletons. CD8 cells classed as naive were CD45RO-negative and positively selected for CCR7, excluding terminally differentiated effector memory CD45RA+ cells. The sample taken for sequencing was naive CD8+ T cells from PBMCs. All receptors come from a man aged 18 to 29 in good health. Some clones in this sample may be carry-over from other donors' samples.

The gene calls are TRBV27 and TRBJ2-3, with D perhaps TRBD1 or TRBD2 (5 bases each). The germline V gene encodes CDR1 MNHEY and CDR2 SMNVEV (reference sequence). The V and J ends lost 8 bases and 5 bases respectively, with 20 bases between them. CDR3 size: 15 residues. The CDR3 loop is CASGGTPGVGDTQYF. CDR3 nucleotides: TGTGCCAGCGGTGGGACGCCCGGGGTTGGAGATACGCAGTATTTT.

This chain joins TRBV28 and TRBJ2-2; unclear D gene. Germline V gene lookup returns CDR1 MDHEN and CDR2 SYDVKM. The CDR3 contains 15 residues. Trimming took off 3 bases at V and 0 bases at J, with 8 bases between the two ends. CDR3 in amino acids: CASSLSIPNTGELFF. As DNA, the CDR3 is TGTGCCAGCAGTTTGTCTATACCGAACACCGGGGAGCTGTTTTTT.

The chain recombines TRBV6-5 with TRBJ2-2; perhaps TRBD1 as D (5 bases). Trimming shortened V by 6 bases and J by 2 bases, and 13 bases separated the two germline ends. CDR3 size: 15 residues. The germline V gene has CDR1 MNHEY and CDR2 SVGAGI. DNA for the CDR3: TGTGCCAGCAGCACTGACAGTTTTAACACCGGGGAGCTGTTTTTT. Translating gives CASSTDSFNTGELFF.